This TCR beta chain emerged from a study of cytomegalovirus exposure and HLA in healthy donors (dated by TCRdb to about 2017). Notes on the research overall: An earlier analysis of approximately 550 of the donors reported approximately 270 Gb of sequence data and around 120 million unique TCR beta sequences from about 200 million T cells. The T cell repertoires of around 670 subjects were profiled by immunosequencing and related to cytomegalovirus serostatus. Because of strong linkage in the cohort, a few DR-DQ haplotypes were treated as single units for association and clustering. Among the roughly 410 genotyped donors, around 81% belonged to the genetic ancestry cluster associated with self-reported Caucasian donors. Rather than drawing on any new phenotypic data, the later analysis identified candidate immune exposures from TCR beta sequences and the way those sequences occurred across donors. The study aimed to test whether cataloging public T cell receptors could reveal signatures of past pathogen exposure. A separate validation cohort of about 110 different subjects was used in addition to the roughly 700-subject first cohort. In a later genetic analysis, genome-wide SNP genotypes for about 55% of the roughly 700 donors were used, and that subset was treated as a discovery cohort. High-throughput TCR immunosequencing, statistical association of individual TCRs with disease status, and machine learning were combined to predict cytomegalovirus infection status. The number of donors typed differed by locus, with roughly 620-640 for A, B, C, DRB1 and DQB1, approximately 500 for DQA1, nearly 610 for DPA1, and around 460 for DPB1. Donor age, sex, ethnicity and CMV serostatus were compiled alongside the repertoire data. All discovery cohort repertoires had been generated on a single sequencing platform. To study patterns of TCR occurrence, a later analysis re-analyzed previously published TCR beta repertoires from under 750 donors and added high-resolution HLA genotyping. Around 320 gigabases of sequencing data and 70 million to 100 million unique TCR sequences were included in an early release covering roughly 600 HLA-typed donors. An earlier analysis of around 640 of the donors used high-throughput TCR beta sequencing to judge whether each TCR beta V gene segment behaved as functional or pseudogenic. Among about 370 genotyped donors of the cohort, an average of roughly 230,000 unique TCR beta nucleotide sequences was sequenced per donor, of which roughly 18% were non-productive. HLA typing included class I and class II loci at four-digit resolution.

V drops 0 bases and J drops 5 bases, leaving 9 bases in between. The CDR3 numbers 13 residues from cysteine through phenylalanine. Of all the DNA, just the CDR3 is kept, 39 bases in frame from base 1. From the germline V gene, CDR1 is SGHRS and CDR2 is YFSETQ. General findings and caveats noted by the study authors: The earlier analysis of about 600 of the donors excluded fewer than 20 rarely observed V segments, including chromosome 9 orphons, because counts were too low. The study listed 170 or so TCR beta chains as associated with cytomegalovirus. Compared with equally common non-associated chains, HLA-associated TCR beta chains in a later analysis were more clonally expanded and had lower generation probabilities. Specific HLA alleles were associated with 16,951 TCR beta sequences at a false discovery rate of 0.05 in a later analysis. The sequencing pipeline was judged likely to have produced a cluster of highly shared sequence variants as a technical artifact. While some public TCRs were present in many individuals, most TCR sequences turned up only very rarely across donors. In a later genetic analysis, fewer N-insertions in productive TCRs were reported among donors in an Asian-associated ancestry cluster than the roughly 670-donor mean. Correlated functional status among segregating V segments might be attributable to linkage disequilibrium, but an unknown experimental factor could not be ruled out. A few of the identified cytomegalovirus-associated TCR beta chains were confirmed in vitro to be specific for cytomegalovirus antigens. In an earlier analysis of around 500 of the donors, most TCR beta V segments appeared in productive rearrangements about 87% or about 30% of the time, broadly matching IMGT annotations. A further reported finding was that TCR beta sequences accurately predicted the HLA-A and HLA-B alleles for most subjects in the first cohort. V-gene and J-gene trimming of TCR beta chains was associated with a missense DCLRE1C variant in a later genetic analysis, and the association was replicated in an independent cohort. Because some donors lacked HLA typing at each locus, the association tests relied only on the typed subset. Most CMV-associated TCR beta chains appeared to be HLA-restricted in a later analysis, and the HLA associations seemed to be driven largely by CMV exposure. In this cohort, only TCR beta chains were sequenced, and detectable features were limited by the absence of alpha or paired-chain data. When HLA alleles, especially DR and DQ, strongly co-occurred, TCR associations were difficult to assign to individual alleles. In a later analysis, the rate of TCR association differed among HLA loci, with DRB1 alleles having the most associated TCRs and HLA-C alleles having the fewest. For the cohort, immune exposure information was limited to CMV serostatus. The presence/absence analyses assumed that sequencing depth was roughly uniform across donors, and that assumption may not be true. The authors suggested that the approach could potentially be generalized to other disease states and immunological phenotypes. According to a later analysis, parvovirus B19, influenza, CMV and Epstein-Barr virus appeared linked to several top co-occurrence clusters. The classifier was reported to diagnose cytomegalovirus status with high specificity and sensitivity in both the original cohort and the validation cohort. Some IMGT-functional V segments, including TRBV6-2 and TRBV6-3, could not be distinguished by the 87-base-pair reads and were therefore excluded.

Library construction relied on the immunoSEQ multiplex PCR assay. The multiplex PCR relied on a mix of 60 forward primers for TCR Vbeta segments and 13 reverse primers for TCR Jbeta segments. A multiplex PCR assay on genomic DNA amplified the CDR3 region of rearranged TCR beta genes. The Illumina HiSeq System was used to sequence the amplified TCR beta libraries as 87-base-pair reads. In the paper's pipeline: A later analysis tallied 70 million to 100 million unique TCR beta chains across the 666 repertoires, and about 12 million of those chains were shared by two or more donors. To remove PCR and sequencing errors, raw reads were error-corrected and collapsed into unique sequences using a nearest-neighbor algorithm that merged closely related sequences. Alignment of CDR3 sequences to IMGT reference sequences was used to assign V, D and J gene segments. Each retained sequence needed at least a six-nucleotide match to both a V gene segment and a J gene segment. Rearrangements were classified as productive when the CDR3 lacked stop codons and remained in frame with V and J, and all other rearrangements were classified as non-productive. CDR3 was defined by IMGT convention, running from the second conserved V-encoded cysteine to the conserved J-encoded phenylalanine. Sequences without an unambiguous match to a single V gene segment were excluded from the earlier analysis of over 500 of the donors. An earlier analysis of 587 of the donors classified V segments as functional when productive rearrangements were above 56.7% and as segregating when the standard deviation between donors was above 5%. A statistical classification framework was developed to diagnose cytomegalovirus status using the catalog of TCR beta chain sequences. A later analysis assigned V and J genes by comparing TCR nucleotide sequences with IMGT/GENE-DB human TR gene sequences. In a later analysis, CDR3 sequences and most-parsimonious VDJ recombination scenarios were assigned using the TCRdist pipeline. In a later analysis, each TCR beta chain was defined by its CDR3 amino acid sequence together with its V-gene family, and reads without a unique V-gene family were excluded. As a way to deal with suspected cross-contamination and a sequencing artifact, a later analysis dropped roughly 620 nucleotide sequences that were highly shared and had low generation probability. For each public chain, a later analysis derived a clonal expansion index from normalized ranks of inferred template counts within each repertoire. A later analysis computed generation probabilities with a VDJ recombination model fitted to out-of-frame rearrangements, and checked the results against IGoR. In a later analysis, hypergeometric tests were used to score TCR-TCR, TCR-HLA and TCR-CMV co-occurrence, with a repertoire-size bias correction applied to TCR pairs. A later analysis estimated false discovery rates by permuting HLA or CMV assignments 20 times. In a later analysis, co-occurring TCRs were grouped with DBSCAN, and TCRdist sequence similarity was added when clustering was performed within HLA-allele-positive subsets. Repertoires with fewer than 30,000 or more than 120,000 public chains, plus five repertoires with anomalous nucleotide sharing, were excluded from co-occurrence clustering. In its TCRdb copy, this immuneACCESS table keeps in-frame sequences only and misses some clones. Where compared with another copy, unresolved V genes explain less than half of these, and the others have no known cause. V, J and clone size are taken as reported in that table, and D and trimming were inferred from the DNA itself. Present in this sample are about 98,000 clones, around 73% of which were seen just once. The ten largest clonotypes hold approximately 1.1% of the sample.

The cohort comprised approximately 700 healthy bone marrow donors. At the time of sampling, all cohort members were nominally healthy, though unrecorded immune exposures were likely present. The donor was CMV seronegative and was included in the group of a few hundred seronegative cohort members. Each donor provided a peripheral blood sample, and peripheral blood mononuclear cells were used for TCR beta sequencing. The Qiagen DNeasy Blood Extraction Kit was used to extract genomic DNA from the blood cell samples. A word on this clone: It has no known antigen specificity. The sample holds no much larger clone one base away, and base qualities are not on file.

What was sequenced was PBMCs. The V and J genes are TRBV5-1 and TRBJ2-7; TRBD1 might be the D gene, on 6 matching bases. The receptor was isolated from a female donor in good health and CMV-seronegative. The CDR3 region: CASSLGQVNEQYF. In nucleotides, the sequence is TGCGCCAGCAGCTTGGGACAGGTAAACGAGCAGTACTTC.